Listed here are 26 T cell receptor beta chains from one sample, sequenced in a study of T-cell memory formation after mild COVID-19. TCRdb re-analysed the 5' RACE reads in MiXCR, keeping a single row per CDR3 protein. The profile shows fewer than 700,000 distinct CDR3 sequences, about 22% of them singletons. Material for sequencing was PBMCs or a T cell subset sorted from them (not recorded which). The receptors were gathered from an adult woman who had mild COVID-19 (a few samples of this study predate the infection). Cell type and time point are not known.

This clonotype was observed a handful of times. V usage is TRBV7-2 and J usage is TRBJ2-7; no definite D call. Germline-derived CDR1 and CDR2 are SGHTA and FQGNSA. Trimming took off 3 bases at V and 0 bases at J, with 9 bases between the two ends. This CDR3 has 14 amino acids. Written as DNA, the CDR3 is TGTGCCAGCAGCTTTTGGGTTAGCTCCTACGAGCAGTACTTC. Translated: CASSFWVSSYEQYF.

V and J are TRBV6-1 and TRBJ2-3, with 9 bases identical to TRBD1. The CDR3 is 15 residues long. V lost 8 bases and J lost 4; bases outside the gene matches: 10. Germline CDR1 reads MNHNS; CDR2 reads SASEGT. The DNA of the CDR3 is TGTGCCAGCGGACCGGGGACAGGGCGGGCAGATACGCAGTATTTT. Translated: CASGPGTGRADTQYF.

In this sample, this clonotype turned up a few times. This rearrangement joins TRBV4-2 to TRBJ2-7, with 9 bases fitting TRBD2. This CDR3 is 15 amino acids long. V lost 4 bases to trimming and J lost 2 bases; unmatched junction nucleotides: 6. Germline loops: CDR1 LGHNA, CDR2 YNFKEQ. The CDR3 nucleotides read TGTGCCAGCAGCCCCGAGACTAGCGGAGCCTACGAGCAGTACTTC. Translated: CASSPETSGAYEQYF.

The CDR3 sequence is CASSILGTSYEQYF. The CDR3 nucleotides are TGTGCCAGTAGTATACTTGGGACTTCCTACGAGCAGTACTTC. The rearrangement joins TRBV19 to TRBJ2-7; D is perhaps TRBD2 (6 bases). The CDR3 contains 14 residues. CDR1 is LNHDA, CDR2 SQIVND, per germline (reference sequence). V dropped 2 bases and J dropped 1 base, with 9 bases sitting between them.

This chain connects TRBV4-3 to TRBJ2-7; D is possibly TRBD2 (5 bases). The CDR3 has 14 residues. The ends were cut back, 0 bases at V and 1 base at J, with 7 bases in the middle. Germline values: CDR1 LGHNA, CDR2 YSLEER. The CDR3 DNA reads TGCGCCAGCAGCCAAGAGAGGGCTTCCTACGAGCAGTACTTC. Translation gives CASSQERASYEQYF.

This clonotype has more than one count but fewer than ten. This chain joins TRBV20-1 and TRBJ2-1; D remains ambiguous. The CDR3 totals 12 residues. Germline V gene data show CDR1 as DFQATT and CDR2 as SNEGSKA (reference sequence). Deletions cut 2 bases from V and 4 bases from J, with 6 bases between. CDR3 sequence reads: CSARPDYNEQFF. The DNA for the CDR3 is TGCAGTGCTAGACCCGATTACAATGAGCAGTTCTTC.

This clonotype was seen ten or more times. The chain employs TRBV12-3 or TRBV12-4 and TRBJ2-1, with D possibly TRBD2 on 6 matching bases. V was trimmed by 6 bases and J by 0 bases, leaving 6 bases between them. This CDR3 is 13 amino acids long. CDR3 sequence reads: CASSGSSYNEQFF. The CDR3 DNA sequence: TGTGCCAGCAGCGGGAGCTCCTACAATGAGCAGTTCTTC.

The chain combines TRBV5-4 with TRBJ1-5, with 9 bases that match TRBD1. From germline, CDR1 is SGHNT and CDR2 YYREEE (reference sequence). V lost 10 bases and J lost 5; bases outside the gene matches: 4. The CDR3 is 12 amino acids. The CDR3 sequence: CAGTGYDQPQHF. The CDR3 DNA follows: TGTGCCGGGACAGGGTATGATCAGCCCCAGCATTTT.

The chain combines TRBV7-9 with TRBJ1-2; D may be TRBD1 (5 bases). This CDR3 spans 17 amino acids. Germline V gene sequence: CDR1 SEHNR, CDR2 FQNEAQ (reference sequence). V shed 2 bases and J shed 7 bases, with 23 bases lying between them. CDR3 residues: CASSLFSQIRGEVGYTF. The CDR3 DNA reads as TGTGCCAGCAGCTTATTTTCCCAGATCCGGGGCGAGGTTGGCTACACCTTC.

This clonotype was seen repeatedly, ten times or more. One junction end disagrees with the germline gene, perhaps due to a read error. The rearrangement uses TRBV7-2 and TRBJ2-5; 8 bases agree with TRBD1. Germline V gives CDR1 SGHTA, CDR2 FQGNSA. The CDR3 runs to 14 residues. CDR3 in DNA: TGTGCTAGCAGCCGCGACAGGGGCGAAGAGACCCAGTACTTC. Its translation: CASSRDRGEETQYF.

CDR3 DNA sequence: TGTGCCAGCAGTTTATGGCGGACTAGCGGGAGGGCCCTAGAGCAGTACTTC. It encodes CASSLWRTSGRALEQYF. The chain has TRBV12-3 or TRBV12-4 and TRBJ2-7; 15 bases line up with TRBD2. The CDR3 is 17 residues long. V shed 2 bases, J shed 7 bases, and the junction held 9 bases outside the gene matches.

The rearrangement joins TRBV6-5 to TRBJ1-5; tentative D call: TRBD1 (5 bases). V was cut by 2 bases and J by 5 bases, with 10 bases left in between. Germline V gene lookup returns CDR1 MNHEY and CDR2 SVGAGI. The CDR3 consists of 14 residues. CDR3 DNA sequence: TGTGCCAGCAGTTACGACGGGGCTTATCAGCCCCAGCATTTT. Translation: CASSYDGAYQPQHF.

The chain couples TRBV7-3 to TRBJ2-3; TRBD2 matches 9 bases. CDR1 and CDR2 from the germline V gene are SGHTA and FQGTGA. V shed 0 bases and J 4 bases; nucleotides not matched to a gene: 2. This CDR3 spans 15 amino acids. CDR3 sequence (DNA): TGTGCCAGCAGCTTAACTAGCGGGAGATCAGATACGCAGTATTTT. Its translation is CASSLTSGRSDTQYF. Full variable domain (outside the CDR3, taken from reference TRBV7-3 and TRBJ2-3): GAGVSQTPSNKVTEKGKYVELRCDPISGHTALYWYRQSLGQGPEFLIYFQGTGAADDSGLPNDRFFAVRPEGSVSTLKIQRTERGDSAVYLCASSLTSGRSDTQYFGPGTRLTVL.

J is TRBJ1-2 and V is TRBV5-4; a possible D gene is TRBD1 (6 bases). This CDR3 comprises 15 residues. Per germline, CDR1 SGHNT and CDR2 YYREEE (reference sequence). The germline V and J ends were trimmed by 2 bases and 5 bases, with 16 bases remaining between them. In DNA, the CDR3 is TGTGCCAGCAGCTTTACAGGGTCCTTCCCTTATGGCTACACCTTC. This translates into CASSFTGSFPYGYTF.

This clonotype was observed a handful of times. The chain links TRBV3-1 to TRBJ1-2; D is perhaps TRBD1 (6 bases). CDR1 and CDR2 from the germline V gene are LGHDT and YNNKEL (reference sequence). V gave up 0 bases and J gave up 4 bases, with 12 bases separating them. This CDR3 region has 15 residues. The CDR3 coding sequence is TGTGCCAGCAGCCAAGAGAGTCGGGGGCTCTATGGCTACACCTTC. This gives the protein CASSQESRGLYGYTF. The full variable domain, with the rest looked up from reference TRBV3-1 and TRBJ1-2, is DTAVSQTPKYLVTQMGNDKSIKCEQNLGHDTMYWYKQDSKKFLKIMFSYNNKELIINETVPNRFSPKSPDKAHLNLHINSLELGDSAVYFCASSQESRGLYGYTFGSGTRLTVV.

The V and J genes are TRBV6-5 and TRBJ2-1; D perhaps matches TRBD1 (6 bases). CDR1 is MNHEY and CDR2 is SVGAGI in the germline V gene. V lost 8 bases to trimming and J lost 5 bases, with 10 bases between them. CDR3 size: 12 residues. The CDR3 is CASGTLHNEQFF. CDR3 coding DNA: TGTGCCAGCGGGACACTTCACAATGAGCAGTTCTTC.

In its sample, this clonotype was seen a few times. The chain combines TRBV15 with TRBJ2-5; no clear D gene. The CDR3 contains 13 residues. Germline V gives CDR1 LNHNV, CDR2 YYDKDF (reference sequence). V was clipped by 4 bases and J by 6 bases, with 12 bases between them. CDR3: CATSTSRKKTQYF. The CDR3, as DNA: TGTGCCACCAGCACGTCGAGGAAAAAGACCCAGTACTTC. The full variable domain, in which reference TRBV15 and TRBJ2-5 provide the parts outside the CDR3, is DAMVIQNPRYQVTQFGKPVTLSCSQTLNHNVMYWYQQKSSQAPKLLFHYYDKDFNNEADTPDNFQSRRPNTSFCFLDIRSPGLGDTAMYLCATSTSRKKTQYFGPGTRLLVL.

The rearrangement links TRBV5-5 to TRBJ1-5, with 12 bases matching TRBD1. This CDR3 region has 17 residues. J gave up 4 bases and V 1 base, and 6 bases lay outside the gene matches. Germline V lookup: CDR1 SGHKS, CDR2 YYEKEE (reference sequence). The CDR3 loop is CASSLRGTGGQNQPQHF. The CDR3 DNA is TGTGCCAGCAGCTTGCGAGGGACAGGGGGCCAGAATCAGCCCCAGCATTTT.

In its sample, this clonotype was seen a few times. The chain combines TRBV7-8 with TRBJ1-1; D is possibly TRBD1 (5 bases). Germline assignment: CDR1 SGHVS and CDR2 FQNEAQ. V was cut by 7 bases and J by 1 base, with 19 bases left in between. There are 16 residues in the CDR3. Here the CDR3 DNA reads TGTGCCAGCAACTTCAAAAGGGACGGACAGAACACTGAAGCTTTCTTT. It specifies CASNFKRDGQNTEAFF.

V is TRBV15 and J is TRBJ2-3; perhaps TRBD2 as D (5 bases). Germline CDR1 and CDR2: LNHNV and YYDKDF (reference sequence). The V end was cut by 0 bases, the J end by 0 bases, with 10 bases between. This CDR3 is built from 16 residues. The CDR3 sequence is CATSRDQAASTDTQYF. The CDR3 bases are TGTGCCACCAGCAGAGACCAAGCGGCGAGCACAGATACGCAGTATTTT.

This clonotype was detected a few times. The chain couples TRBV6-5 to TRBJ1-1; D gene unclear. The CDR3 has 14 residues. Deletions cut 0 bases from V and 2 bases from J, with 7 bases between. Germline V gene lookup returns CDR1 MNHEY and CDR2 SVGAGI. CDR3 nucleotides: TGTGCCAGCAGTTACTCGGCAGGAAACACTGAAGCTTTCTTT. This sequence encodes CASSYSAGNTEAFF.

The CDR3 here is CASSLRAVQETQYF. CDR3 sequence (DNA): TGCGCCAGCAGCTTGAGGGCAGTCCAAGAGACCCAGTACTTC. The chain is built from TRBV5-1 and TRBJ2-5; unclear D gene. In germline, CDR1 is SGHRS, CDR2 YFSETQ. The ends were cut back, 1 base at V and 1 base at J, with 8 bases in the middle. This CDR3 spans 14 amino acids.

This chain links TRBV7-2 with TRBJ2-4; the match to TRBD1 covers 9 bases. CDR3 length: 18 residues. The V gene's germline CDR1 is SGHTA and CDR2 FQGNSA. V was pared by 0 bases and J by 0 bases, with 6 bases of the junction left unmatched. Here the CDR3 reads CASSLAGTGKLAKNIQYF. In DNA, the CDR3 is TGTGCCAGCAGCTTAGCCGGGACAGGGAAACTAGCCAAAAACATTCAGTACTTC.

On this clonotype itself: The junction and the germline gene differ at one end; a read error may be behind it. The gene calls are TRBV10-2 and TRBJ1-5; D is perhaps TRBD1 (6 bases). The CDR3 totals 15 residues. The germline gives CDR1 WSHSY, CDR2 SAAADI. The CDR3 nucleotides are TGCGCCAGCAGTGAGAGACAGGATAGCAATCAGCCCCATCATTTT. Translated: CASSERQDSNQPHHF.

This clonotype was detected a few times. V and J are TRBV12-3 or TRBV12-4 and TRBJ2-1; D gene unclear. The CDR3 covers 13 residues. V was pared by 7 bases and J by 0 bases, with 7 bases between. The CDR3: CASTVLSYNEQFF. The CDR3 DNA sequence: TGTGCCAGCACCGTGCTCTCCTACAATGAGCAGTTCTTC.

The J gene is TRBJ2-2, the V gene TRBV7-2; possibly TRBD1 for D (5 bases). The CDR3 extends over 17 amino acids. The V end lost 6 bases, the J end lost 2 bases, and 19 bases lay between the germline ends. Germline V gene lookup returns CDR1 SGHTA and CDR2 FQGNSA. This CDR3 reads CASRPRTTMINTGELFF. CDR3 DNA: TGTGCCAGCAGACCGAGGACAACGATGATTAACACCGGGGAGCTGTTTTTT.